The 18 T cell receptor beta chains in this list originate from one sample, sequenced in a study of identical twins. A single record per CDR3 protein comes from TCRdb applying MiXCR to the 5' RACE reads. The sample includes 200,000 to 300,000 distinct CDR3 sequences, approximately 7.9% of them seen just once. These data were likewise used in another study, on yellow fever vaccine responses in identical twins.

The sample consisted of CD8+ T cells sorted from blood. All receptors derive from a woman younger than 30 in good health.

A few counts support this clonotype. The chain couples TRBV9 to TRBJ2-5, with a weak D call TRBD2 (6 bases). V shed 2 bases and J shed 5 bases, with 10 bases lying between them. The CDR3 covers 13 residues. The germline V gene encodes CDR1 SGDLS and CDR2 YYNGEE. CDR3 in DNA: TGTGCCAGCAGCGTGGAGGGGTGGGAGACCCAGTACTTC. Amino acids: CASSVEGWETQYF.

There are a few counts of this clonotype. J is TRBJ2-7 and V is TRBV6-2 or TRBV6-3, with 7 bases that match TRBD1. Germline V CDR1 and CDR2: MNHEY, SVGEGT. V lost 6 bases and J lost 2; bases outside the gene matches: 4. The CDR3 is made up of 13 amino acids. CDR3 in amino acids: CASRDRLPYEQYF. The CDR3 nucleotides are TGTGCCAGCAGGGACAGGCTACCCTACGAGCAGTACTTC.

There are a few counts of this clonotype. This chain uses TRBV9 with TRBJ2-6, with D possibly being TRBD2 (6 bases). The CDR3 loop spans 16 amino acids. Germline CDR1 is SGDLS and CDR2 is YYNGEE. V was clipped by 3 bases and J by 2 bases, with 12 bases between them. CDR3 sequence (DNA): TGTGCCAGCAGCGGGGGCAGGGAGGCTGGGGCCAACGTCCTGACTTTC. It is translated as CASSGGREAGANVLTF.

This clonotype has just a few counts. CDR3 sequence (DNA): TGTGCCAGCGCGCGGCGGGAAACCAACAATGAGCAGTTCTTC. Encoded protein: CASARRETNNEQFF. The chain links TRBV6-1 to TRBJ2-1, with D perhaps matching TRBD2 (6 bases). V was trimmed by 8 bases and J by 5 bases, leaving 16 bases between them. CDR1 is MNHNS, CDR2 SASEGT, per germline. The CDR3 is made up of 14 amino acids.

In its sample, this clonotype was seen many times. This sequence joins TRBV20-1 and TRBJ1-5; D is unresolved. Trimming cost V 5 bases and J 7 bases, with 15 bases left between them. Germline assignment: CDR1 DFQATT and CDR2 SNEGSKA (reference sequence). The length of the CDR3 is 13 residues. The CDR3: CSAGGLEGQPQHF. Here the CDR3 DNA reads TGCAGTGCTGGAGGATTGGAGGGACAGCCCCAGCATTTT.

This clonotype was counted many times. The chain joins TRBV15 to TRBJ2-1; D gene unclear. Germline V gene lookup returns CDR1 LNHNV and CDR2 YYDKDF (reference sequence). This CDR3 has 13 residues. The V end lost 3 bases, the J end lost 8 bases, and 11 bases lay between the germline ends. This chain's CDR3 is CATSSNNVDEQFF. CDR3 in DNA: TGTGCCACCAGCAGTAATAATGTGGATGAGCAGTTCTTC.

V usage is TRBV6-1 and J usage is TRBJ1-1; TRBD1 matches at 8 bases. V lost 6 bases and J lost 6; bases outside the gene matches: 9. This CDR3 contains 14 residues. The germline V gene encodes CDR1 MNHNS and CDR2 SASEGT. CDR3 loop: CASSPTGDNAEAFF. CDR3 DNA sequence: TGTGCCAGCAGCCCGACAGGGGACAACGCTGAAGCTTTCTTT.

This clonotype has at least ten counts. The genes are TRBV3-1 and TRBJ1-5; no clear D. The germline V and J ends were trimmed by 4 bases and 7 bases, with 8 bases remaining between them. This CDR3 has 12 amino acids. From germline, CDR1 is LGHDT and CDR2 YNNKEL (reference sequence). The DNA for the CDR3 is TGTGCCAGCAGCCCCGGAGGGCAGCCCCAGCATTTT. This codes for CASSPGGQPQHF. The complete variable domain, with remaining parts taken from reference TRBV3-1 and TRBJ1-5, reads DTAVSQTPKYLVTQMGNDKSIKCEQNLGHDTMYWYKQDSKKFLKIMFSYNNKELIINETVPNRFSPKSPDKAHLNLHINSLELGDSAVYFCASSPGGQPQHFGDGTRLSIL.

This clonotype was counted ten times or more. The gene calls are TRBV7-2 and TRBJ2-3, with 11 bases identical to TRBD2. The germline CDR1 and CDR2 sequences are SGHTA and FQGNSA. This CDR3 spans 15 amino acids. The trim removed 5 bases at V and 5 bases at J, leaving 6 bases unmatched. The CDR3 here is CASSELAGAGDTQYF. In nucleotides, the CDR3 is TGTGCCAGCAGCGAACTAGCGGGAGCTGGAGATACGCAGTATTTT.

The rearrangement links TRBV7-9 to TRBJ2-1, with 8 bases that match TRBD1. CDR1 and CDR2 from the germline V gene are SEHNR and FQNEAQ (reference sequence). The junction had 15 bases not matched to a gene; V was cut back by 6 bases and J by 8 bases. The CDR3 covers 16 residues. The CDR3 reads CASSLQDRGPSDEQFF. The CDR3 coding sequence is TGTGCCAGCAGTTTACAAGACAGGGGCCCCTCGGATGAGCAGTTCTTC.

This clonotype was observed a handful of times. The V and J genes are TRBV20-1 and TRBJ2-1; 10 bases map to TRBD1. Germline trimming cut 5 bases from V and 7 bases from J; bases unmatched to any gene: 8. Germline assignment: CDR1 DFQATT and CDR2 SNEGSKA (reference sequence). This CDR3 contains 14 residues. In DNA form, the CDR3 reads TGCAGTGCTGACCCCGGGACAGGGGATAATGAGCAGTTCTTC. It encodes CSADPGTGDNEQFF.

This clonotype was counted ten times or more. The rearrangement joins TRBV6-1 to TRBJ2-7; tentative D call: TRBD2 (5 bases). Germline V gene lookup returns CDR1 MNHNS and CDR2 SASEGT. V lost 8 bases to trimming and J lost 4 bases, with 18 bases between them. This CDR3 region has 14 residues. The CDR3 sequence: CASSVTGVSYEQYF. The DNA for the CDR3 is TGTGCCAGCTCCGTTACCGGGGTATCTTACGAGCAGTACTTC.

This clonotype turned up a few times. V gene TRBV20-1 combines with J gene TRBJ2-2, with 12 bases that match TRBD2. This CDR3 contains 17 residues. Per germline, CDR1 DFQATT and CDR2 SNEGSKA (reference sequence). J lost 2 bases, V lost 1 base, and 5 bases had no gene match. CDR3 in DNA: TGCAGTGCTAGAGCGACTAGCGGGAGTGATAACACCGGGGAGCTGTTTTTT. Translating it yields CSARATSGSDNTGELFF.

This chain joins TRBV5-1 and TRBJ2-7; possibly TRBD1 for D (5 bases). Germline V gene data show CDR1 as SGHRS and CDR2 as YFSETQ. There are 13 residues in the CDR3. Trimming removed 3 bases from V and 0 bases from J, with 7 bases in between. DNA for the CDR3: TGCGCCAGCAGCTGGGGCTTCTCCTACGAGCAGTACTTC. Amino acids: CASSWGFSYEQYF.

V is TRBV10-1 and J is TRBJ1-1; 7 bases agree with TRBD1. Germline V gene lookup returns CDR1 WNHNN and CDR2 SYGVQD (reference sequence). The CDR3 has 13 amino acids. The V and J ends lost 10 bases and 2 bases, in that order; junction bases with no gene match: 7. CDR3 amino acids: CATSQGTNTEAFF. The CDR3 DNA is TGCGCCACCTCACAGGGGACCAACACTGAAGCTTTCTTT.

Only a few counts were recorded for this clonotype. The V call is TRBV7-6, the J call TRBJ1-1; D uncertain. From germline, CDR1 is SGHVS and CDR2 FNYEAQ. V lost 0 bases to trimming and J lost 2 bases, with 7 bases between them. This CDR3 is built from 14 residues. The CDR3 nucleotides are TGTGCCAGCAGCTTAGCTGGGTTCAACACTGAAGCTTTCTTT. Protein: CASSLAGFNTEAFF.

This clonotype was seen repeatedly, ten times or more. The chain carries TRBV20-1 and TRBJ1-1; no definite D call. The CDR3 is 13 residues long. The V gene lost 6 bases and the J gene lost 3 bases, with 14 bases spanning the gap. Germline V gene lookup returns CDR1 DFQATT and CDR2 SNEGSKA (reference sequence). Here the CDR3 reads CSAPPLVDTEAFF. The CDR3 DNA reads TGCAGTGCCCCACCCCTTGTGGACACTGAAGCTTTCTTT.

J is TRBJ2-3 and V is TRBV7-9, with D hard to call. This CDR3 has 13 amino acids. V was cut by 5 bases and J by 5 bases, with 11 bases left in between. Looked up from germline, CDR1 is SEHNR and CDR2 is FQNEAQ (reference sequence). CDR3 residues: CASSPMVQDTQYF. CDR3 coding DNA: TGTGCCAGCAGCCCCATGGTCCAAGATACGCAGTATTTT.